This T cell receptor (beta chain) was profiled in a study of CD8+ T cells in alopecia areata. RNA extraction and reverse transcription yielded cDNA as sequencing template. The data were produced by immunoSEQ multiplex PCR, yet TCRdb's version contains in-frame clones alone and is incomplete. The data show some 150,000 clones, less than 65% seen once. This clonotype originated in a human donor with alopecia areata. Sequences were derived from CD8+ T cells sorted from blood, sampled at week 0.

This CDR3 is CASSLYPEAFF. The CDR3 DNA follows: TGTGCCAGCAGCTTATACCCTGAAGCTTTCTTT. This chain uses TRBV7-6 with TRBJ1-1; no reliable D call. The CDR3 has 11 residues. Germline values: CDR1 SGHVS, CDR2 FNYEAQ. Trimming left V 2 bases short and J 6 bases short, with 4 bases between.